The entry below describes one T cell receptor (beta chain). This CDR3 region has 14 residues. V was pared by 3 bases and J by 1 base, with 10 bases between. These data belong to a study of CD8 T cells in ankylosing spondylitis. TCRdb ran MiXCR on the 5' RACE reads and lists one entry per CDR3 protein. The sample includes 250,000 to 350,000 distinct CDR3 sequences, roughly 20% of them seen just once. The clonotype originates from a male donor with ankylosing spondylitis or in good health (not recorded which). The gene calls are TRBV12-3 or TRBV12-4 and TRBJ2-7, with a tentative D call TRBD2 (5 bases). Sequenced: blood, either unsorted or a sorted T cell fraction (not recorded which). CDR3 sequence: CASSLTEGSYEQYV. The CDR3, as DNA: TGTGCCAGCAGTTTGACTGAGGGTTCCTACGAGCAGTACGTC.